These T cell receptor beta chains were read from a single sample in a study of monozygotic twins with inflammatory bowel disease. TCRdb derives one entry per CDR3 protein from the 5' RACE reads, leaving out DNA. This sample's clone table lists about 380,000 distinct CDR3 sequences. The specimen was blood. These receptors came from a human donor with ulcerative colitis or Crohn's disease, or a healthy co-twin of an affected twin (not recorded which). Both conserved end residues are part of each CDR3.

CDR3,V,length,J
CASSSQGPYLNTGELFF,TRBV7-2,17,TRBJ2-2
CASSLNWDRPTQYF,TRBV7-9,14,TRBJ2-5
CASSLDYGGSNQPQHF,TRBV7-2,16,TRBJ1-5
CASGLRIDVLTF,TRBV12-5,12,TRBJ2-6
CASRGQGASNTQYF,TRBV12-3/TRBV12-4,14,TRBJ2-3
CASSIGQGARTDTQYF,TRBV5-4,16,TRBJ2-3
CASSERGGELFF,TRBV7-2,12,TRBJ2-2
CASSRQRDGTNYGYTF,TRBV18,16,TRBJ1-2
CASSLSGQGFPYEQYF,TRBV28,16,TRBJ2-7
CASSQELTGDYGYTF,TRBV4-2,15,TRBJ1-2
CSARDRGQGISYEQYF,TRBV20-1,16,TRBJ2-7
CASSDPSELAAGETQYF,TRBV25-1,17,TRBJ2-5
CAWSVLRGRLGKLFF,TRBV30,15,TRBJ1-4
CSAWAGLNEKLFF,TRBV20-1,13,TRBJ1-4
CSARDWGERSYEQYF,TRBV20-1,15,TRBJ2-7
CASSRTGNNSPLHF,TRBV6-1,14,TRBJ1-6
CASSQDYFDSPLHF,TRBV3-1,14,TRBJ1-6
CASTFSGGLNEQFF,TRBV12-3/TRBV12-4,14,TRBJ2-1
CASSLGSVGFYEQYF,TRBV7-2,15,TRBJ2-7
CASSFRNEQFF,TRBV12-3/TRBV12-4,11,TRBJ2-1
CASSQEVAPNTGELFF,TRBV4-1,16,TRBJ2-2
CASSQSGAGGPNYGYTF,TRBV4-3,17,TRBJ1-2
CASSLAATDQPQHF,TRBV7-9,14,TRBJ1-5
CATSDHDRGYEQFF,TRBV24-1,14,TRBJ2-1
CSADRTGYSNQPQHF,TRBV20-1,15,TRBJ1-5
CSARGSGEQPQHF,TRBV20-1,13,TRBJ1-5
CAIGTGYGYTF,TRBV5-1,11,TRBJ1-2
CASSPVPRTSRGNQPQHF,TRBV28,18,TRBJ1-5
CASSLVGTVNSYEQYF,TRBV11-2,16,TRBJ2-7
CASSLVSNYGYTF,TRBV7-8,13,TRBJ1-2
CASSSPGTEQYF,TRBV12-3/TRBV12-4,12,TRBJ2-7
CSAQHSGQSSYEQYF,TRBV29-1,15,TRBJ2-7
CASSFSGANVLTF,TRBV12-3/TRBV12-4,13,TRBJ2-6
CASRTLRAGANVLTF,TRBV6-1,15,TRBJ2-6
CASSPESEVAQGYLGEAFF,TRBV4-3,19,TRBJ1-1
CASSPAWQNTGELFF,TRBV11-2,15,TRBJ2-2
CAISEPTGGETQYF,TRBV10-3,14,TRBJ2-5
CASTPGWDGGTEAFF,TRBV28,15,TRBJ1-1
CASSPPNRAQETQYF,TRBV18,15,TRBJ2-5